This T cell receptor (beta chain) was sequenced during a study of regulatory T cells in long-lasting Graves disease. V was clipped by 0 bases and J by 7 bases, with 18 bases between them. This CDR3 has 16 residues. The germline gives CDR1 LNHNV, CDR2 YYDKDF (reference sequence). This clonotype appeared many times. Its matching antigen is unknown. Broader study findings: The study examined only peripheral blood, not thyroid tissue.

Building the TCR beta libraries relied on iRepertoire HTBI primers, and CDR3 regions underwent Arm-PCR. Each CDR3 protein is one row after TCRdb ran MiXCR on the multiplex PCR reads. The table records around 460,000 distinct CDR3 sequences, 20% to 25% of them present only once. Time point reported: persistent/refractory GD, antithyroid drugs over 5 years with positive TRAb. RNA isolated from PBMCs was used to make the TCR library. This chain uses TRBV15 with TRBJ1-2; D possibly corresponds to TRBD1 (6 bases). This TCR came from a female donor with Graves disease. Material: peripheral blood mononuclear cells (PBMCs), obtained when the disease was refractory, from a patient treated with antithyroid drugs. The CDR3 reads CATSRDRAGTRSGYTF. The CDR3 DNA reads as TGTGCCACCAGCAGAGATCGAGCCGGGACAAGAAGTGGCTACACCTTC.